Described below is a single T cell receptor beta chain sequence and its context. Its antigen is still unknown. The record originates from a study of identical twins. Healthy Caucasians, and only they, were the donors. Regarding the study as a whole: Within twin pairs, the out-of-frame alpha sequences they shared showed excess low generation probability.

Each CDR3 protein is one row after TCRdb ran MiXCR on the 5' RACE reads. Here the sample spans roughly 690,000 distinct CDR3 sequences, over 5% being singletons. Germline values: CDR1 SNHLY, CDR2 FYNNEI. This CDR3 is 15 amino acids long. Deletions cut 3 bases from V and 10 bases from J, with 21 bases between. This TCR was recovered from a young man in good health. The gene calls are TRBV2 and TRBJ1-1, with a possible D match to TRBD1 (6 bases). The sample was naive T cells sorted from blood. The CDR3 DNA is TGTGCCAGCAGTGACGGCTTGGGGGGGCGAACGGGAGCTTTCTTT. It translates to CASSDGLGGRTGAFF.